The 4 T cell receptor beta chains below come from one sample, sequenced in a study of cytomegalovirus exposure and HLA in healthy donors. 13 Jbeta primers and 60 Vbeta primers were used for the PCR. Repertoires were generated with immunoSEQ multiplex PCR, while TCRdb's copy carries only in-frame clones and drops some. The sample comprises 29,000 or so clones, approximately 62% of which are singletons, and 35% to 50% rests with the top ten. The sequencing sample was made of PBMCs. All receptors come from a male donor in good health and CMV-seropositive.

The V and J genes are TRBV7-9 and TRBJ1-6; no reliable D call. The germline CDR1 and CDR2 sequences are SEHNR and FQNEAQ (reference sequence). Trimming took 2 bases from V and 2 from J, leaving 4 bases between them. This CDR3 spans 14 amino acids. The CDR3 loop reads CASSLITYNSPLHF. The CDR3, as DNA: TGTGCCAGCAGCTTAATCACCTATAATTCACCCCTCCACTTT.

This clone is labeled medium-sized. The CDR3 reads CASSGGVAQPQHF. The CDR3 DNA sequence: TGTGCCAGTAGTGGAGGGGTTGCCCAGCCCCAGCATTTT. The J gene is TRBJ1-5, the V gene TRBV19, with D tentatively TRBD1 (5 bases). Looked up from germline, CDR1 is LNHDA and CDR2 is SQIVND (reference sequence). V shed 5 bases and J shed 7 bases, with 12 bases lying between them. CDR3 length: 13 residues.

This chain joins TRBV19 and TRBJ1-5, with 7 nucleotides matching TRBD1. After removal of 5 bases from V and 1 base from J, the junction contained 5 bases not matched to a gene. Looked up from germline, CDR1 is LNHDA and CDR2 is SQIVND (reference sequence). The CDR3 has 15 residues. The CDR3 is CASSRQGESNQPQHF. The CDR3 DNA follows: TGTGCCAGTAGTCGCCAGGGGGAAAGCAATCAGCCCCAGCATTTT. The full variable domain, completed using reference TRBV19 and TRBJ1-5, is DGGITQSPKYLFRKEGQNVTLSCEQNLNHDAMYWYRQDPGQGLRLIYYSQIVNDFQKGDIAEGYSVSREKKESFPLTVTSAQKNPTAFYLCASSRQGESNQPQHFGDGTRLSIL.

The chain employs TRBV9 and TRBJ2-7, with 7 nucleotides matching TRBD2. The trim removed 4 bases at V and 6 bases at J, leaving 10 bases unmatched. Looked up from germline, CDR1 is SGDLS and CDR2 is YYNGEE. The CDR3 totals 14 residues. The CDR3 spells CASSSGTTSVEQYF. CDR3 in DNA: TGTGCCAGCAGCTCGGGGACTACGAGCGTCGAGCAGTACTTC.